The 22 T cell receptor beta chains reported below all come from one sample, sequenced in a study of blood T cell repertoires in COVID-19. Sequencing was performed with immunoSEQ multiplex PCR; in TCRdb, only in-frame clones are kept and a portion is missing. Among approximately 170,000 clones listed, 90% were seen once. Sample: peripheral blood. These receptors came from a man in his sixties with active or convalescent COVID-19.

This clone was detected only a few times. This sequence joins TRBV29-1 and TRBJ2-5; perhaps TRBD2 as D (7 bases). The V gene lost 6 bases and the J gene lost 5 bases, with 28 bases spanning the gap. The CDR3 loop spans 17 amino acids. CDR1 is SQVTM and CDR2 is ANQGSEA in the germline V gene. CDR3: CSVEGVQGGDPSETQYF. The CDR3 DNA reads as TGCAGCGTCGAGGGGGTACAGGGAGGGGACCCTAGCGAGACCCAGTACTTC.

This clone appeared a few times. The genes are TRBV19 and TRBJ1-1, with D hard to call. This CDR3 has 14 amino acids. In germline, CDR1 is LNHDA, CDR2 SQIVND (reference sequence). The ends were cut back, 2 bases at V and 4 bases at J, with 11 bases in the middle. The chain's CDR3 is CASSIKAGLTEAFF. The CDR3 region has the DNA TGTGCCAGTAGTATAAAGGCAGGTCTCACTGAAGCTTTCTTT.

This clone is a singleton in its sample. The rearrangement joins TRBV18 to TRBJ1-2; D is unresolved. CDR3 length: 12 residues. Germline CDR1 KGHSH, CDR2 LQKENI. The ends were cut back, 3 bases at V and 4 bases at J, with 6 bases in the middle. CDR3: CASSPPGYGYTF. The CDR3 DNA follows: TGTGCCAGCTCACCCCCCGGCTATGGCTACACCTTC.

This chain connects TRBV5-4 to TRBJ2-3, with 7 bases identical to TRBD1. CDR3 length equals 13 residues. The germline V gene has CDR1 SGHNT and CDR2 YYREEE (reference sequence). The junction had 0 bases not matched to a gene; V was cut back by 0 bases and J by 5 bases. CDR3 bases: TGTGCCAGCAGCTTGGACAGGGGAGATACGCAGTATTTT. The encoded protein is CASSLDRGDTQYF.

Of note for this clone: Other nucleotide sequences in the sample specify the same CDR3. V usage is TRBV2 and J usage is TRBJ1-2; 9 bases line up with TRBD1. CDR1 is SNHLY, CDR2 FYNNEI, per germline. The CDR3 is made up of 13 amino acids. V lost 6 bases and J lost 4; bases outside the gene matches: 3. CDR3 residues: CASSLDRGYGYTF. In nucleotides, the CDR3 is TGTGCCAGCAGCCTGGACAGGGGCTATGGCTACACCTTC.

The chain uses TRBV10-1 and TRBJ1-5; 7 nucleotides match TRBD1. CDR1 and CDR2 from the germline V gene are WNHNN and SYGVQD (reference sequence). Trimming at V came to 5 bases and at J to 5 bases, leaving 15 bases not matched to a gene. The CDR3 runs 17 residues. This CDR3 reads CASSPSRTGEGDQPQHF. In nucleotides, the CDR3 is TGCGCCAGCAGTCCGAGTAGGACAGGCGAAGGCGATCAGCCCCAGCATTTT.

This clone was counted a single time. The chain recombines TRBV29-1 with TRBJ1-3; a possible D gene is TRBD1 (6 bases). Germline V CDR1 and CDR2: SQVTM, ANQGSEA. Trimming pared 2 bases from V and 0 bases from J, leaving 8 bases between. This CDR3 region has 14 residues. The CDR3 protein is CSVETGYSGNTIYF. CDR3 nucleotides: TGCAGCGTTGAAACAGGGTACTCTGGAAACACCATATATTTT.

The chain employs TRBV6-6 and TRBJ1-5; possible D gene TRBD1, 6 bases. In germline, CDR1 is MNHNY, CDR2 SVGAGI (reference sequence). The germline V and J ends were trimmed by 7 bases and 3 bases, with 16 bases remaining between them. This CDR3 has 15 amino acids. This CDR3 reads CASNTQGITNQPQHF. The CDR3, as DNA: TGTGCCAGCAATACTCAGGGGATCACCAATCAGCCCCAGCATTTT.

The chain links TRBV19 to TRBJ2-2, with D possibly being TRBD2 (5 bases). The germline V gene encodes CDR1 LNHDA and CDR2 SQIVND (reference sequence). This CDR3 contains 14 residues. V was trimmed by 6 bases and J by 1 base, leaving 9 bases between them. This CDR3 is CASRSEGNTGELFF. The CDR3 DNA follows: TGTGCCAGTAGATCCGAGGGGAACACCGGGGAGCTGTTTTTT.

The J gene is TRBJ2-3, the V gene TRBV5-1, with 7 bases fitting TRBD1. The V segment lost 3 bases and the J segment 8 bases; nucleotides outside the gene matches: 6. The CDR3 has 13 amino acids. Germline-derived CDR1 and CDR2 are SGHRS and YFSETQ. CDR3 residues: CASSSTGESTQYF. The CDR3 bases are TGCGCCAGCAGCTCTACAGGGGAGAGTACGCAGTATTTT.

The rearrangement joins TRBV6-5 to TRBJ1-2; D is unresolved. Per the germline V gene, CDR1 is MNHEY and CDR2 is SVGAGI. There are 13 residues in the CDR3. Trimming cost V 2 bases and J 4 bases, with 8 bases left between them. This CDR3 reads CASSYKSFYGYTF. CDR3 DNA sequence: TGTGCCAGCAGTTACAAGAGCTTCTATGGCTACACCTTC.

The CDR3 DNA reads TGTGCCAGCAGTTCCAGGGGAGAAGCTAACTATGGCTACACCTTC. Translated: CASSSRGEANYGYTF. The rearrangement links TRBV28 to TRBJ1-2; TRBD1 is a possible D gene (6 bases). The CDR3 consists of 15 residues. Germline V gives CDR1 MDHEN, CDR2 SYDVKM. V shed 4 bases and J shed 0 bases, with 12 bases lying between them.

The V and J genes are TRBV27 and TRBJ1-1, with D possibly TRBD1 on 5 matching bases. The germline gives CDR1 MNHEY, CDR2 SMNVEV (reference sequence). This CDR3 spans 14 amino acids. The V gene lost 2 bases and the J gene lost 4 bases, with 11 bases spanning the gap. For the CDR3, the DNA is TGTGCCAGCAGTTTAGATGGGGGGAGCACTGAAGCTTTCTTT. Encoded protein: CASSLDGGSTEAFF.

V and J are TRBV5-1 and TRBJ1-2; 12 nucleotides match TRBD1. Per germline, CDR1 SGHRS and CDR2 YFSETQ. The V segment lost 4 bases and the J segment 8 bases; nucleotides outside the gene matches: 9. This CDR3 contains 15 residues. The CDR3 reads CASSQGDGTGGGYTF. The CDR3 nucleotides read TGCGCCAGCAGCCAAGGAGACGGGACAGGGGGCGGCTACACCTTC. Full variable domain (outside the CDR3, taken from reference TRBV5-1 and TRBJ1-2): KAGVTQTPRYLIKTRGQQVTLSCSPISGHRSVSWYQQTPGQGLQFLFEYFSETQRNKGNFPGRFSGRQFSNSRSEMNVSTLELGDSALYLCASSQGDGTGGGYTFGSGTRLTVV.

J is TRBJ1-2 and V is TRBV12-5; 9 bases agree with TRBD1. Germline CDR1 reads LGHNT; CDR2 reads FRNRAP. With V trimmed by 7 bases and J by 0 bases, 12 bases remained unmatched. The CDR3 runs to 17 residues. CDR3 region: CASVNDRGNRANYGYTF. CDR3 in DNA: TGTGCTAGTGTGAATGACAGGGGGAATAGGGCTAACTATGGCTACACCTTC.

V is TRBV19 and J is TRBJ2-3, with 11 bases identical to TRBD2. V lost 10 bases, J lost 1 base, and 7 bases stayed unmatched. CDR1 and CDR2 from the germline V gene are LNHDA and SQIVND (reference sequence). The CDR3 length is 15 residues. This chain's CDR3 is CATRLAGMGTDTQYF. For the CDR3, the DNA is TGTGCCACTCGACTAGCGGGAATGGGCACAGATACGCAGTATTTT.

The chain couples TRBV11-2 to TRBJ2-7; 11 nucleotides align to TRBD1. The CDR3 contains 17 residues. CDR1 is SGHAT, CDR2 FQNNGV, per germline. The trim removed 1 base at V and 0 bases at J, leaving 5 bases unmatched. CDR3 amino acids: CASSLVPGTGGSYEQYF. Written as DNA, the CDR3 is TGTGCCAGCAGCTTAGTTCCCGGGACAGGGGGCTCCTACGAGCAGTACTTC.

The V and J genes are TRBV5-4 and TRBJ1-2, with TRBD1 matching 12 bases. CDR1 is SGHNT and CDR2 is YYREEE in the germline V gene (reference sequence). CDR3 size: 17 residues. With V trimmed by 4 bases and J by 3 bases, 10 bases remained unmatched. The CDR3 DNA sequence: TGTGCCAGCAGCCTACCTCCGGGACAGGGGGCGGACTATGGCTACACCTTC. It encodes CASSLPPGQGADYGYTF.

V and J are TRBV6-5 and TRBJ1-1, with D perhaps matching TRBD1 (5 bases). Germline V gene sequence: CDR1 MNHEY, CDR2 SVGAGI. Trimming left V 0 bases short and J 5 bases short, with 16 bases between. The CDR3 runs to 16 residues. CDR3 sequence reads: CASSYSIPRAGTEAFF. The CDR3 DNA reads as TGTGCCAGCAGTTACTCGATTCCCAGGGCTGGGACTGAAGCTTTCTTT.

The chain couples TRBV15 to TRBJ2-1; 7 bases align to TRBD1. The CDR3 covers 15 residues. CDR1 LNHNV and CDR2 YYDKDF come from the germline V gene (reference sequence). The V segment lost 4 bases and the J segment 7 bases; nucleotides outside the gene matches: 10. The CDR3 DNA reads TGTGCCACCAGCACAATGCAGGGGGAAAGGAATGAGCAGTTCTTC. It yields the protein CATSTMQGERNEQFF.

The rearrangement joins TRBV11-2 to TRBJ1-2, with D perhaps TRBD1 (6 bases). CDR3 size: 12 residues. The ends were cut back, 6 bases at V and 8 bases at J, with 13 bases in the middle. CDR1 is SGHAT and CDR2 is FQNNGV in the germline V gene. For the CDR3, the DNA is TGTGCCAGCAGTCCGGACAGTTTCGGCTACACCTTC. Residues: CASSPDSFGYTF.

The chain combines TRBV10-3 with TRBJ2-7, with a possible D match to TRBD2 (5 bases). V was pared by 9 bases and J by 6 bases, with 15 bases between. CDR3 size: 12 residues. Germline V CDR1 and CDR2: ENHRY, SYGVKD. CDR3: CAILGLYGEQYF. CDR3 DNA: TGTGCCATACTAGGGCTTTACGGCGAGCAGTACTTC.